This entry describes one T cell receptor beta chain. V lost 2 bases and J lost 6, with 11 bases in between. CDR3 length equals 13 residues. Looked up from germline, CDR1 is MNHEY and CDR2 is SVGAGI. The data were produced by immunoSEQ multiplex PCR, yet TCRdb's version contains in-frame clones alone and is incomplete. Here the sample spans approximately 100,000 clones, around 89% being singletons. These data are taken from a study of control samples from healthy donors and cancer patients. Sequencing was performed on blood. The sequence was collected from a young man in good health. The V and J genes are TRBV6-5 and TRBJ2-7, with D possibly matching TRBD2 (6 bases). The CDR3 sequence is CASSYRLVGEQYF. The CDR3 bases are TGTGCCAGCAGTTACAGACTAGTCGGCGAGCAGTACTTC.